The 24 T cell receptor beta chains below come from one sample, sequenced in a study of vaccination effects on CD4 cells after COVID-19. For these receptors, no antigen is known. Antigen-specific CD4+ T cells were expanded (with viral peptide pools) by the ViraFEST assay ahead of sequencing. A roughly ten-day culture period preceded the isolation of CD4+ T cells. This table comes from immunoSEQ multiplex PCR, and its TCRdb copy is limited to in-frame clones, with some not included. The data show about 22,000 clones, approximately 73% seen once. Here the sequenced sample was CD4+ T cells from PBMCs cultured with HCoV-229E spike peptides, taken before COVID-19 vaccination. The receptors were gathered from a human donor who received a COVID-19 vaccine.

This clone occurred a few times. The V call is TRBV2, the J call TRBJ2-3, with 8 bases fitting TRBD2. The germline V gene encodes CDR1 SNHLY and CDR2 FYNNEI. CDR3 length: 20 amino acids. The V and J ends lost 7 bases and 0 bases, in that order; junction bases with no gene match: 21. The CDR3 loop is CASTQPGTRAARTSTDTQYF. As DNA, the CDR3 is TGTGCCAGCACACAACCCGGGACTAGAGCGGCCCGGACTAGCACAGATACGCAGTATTTT.

The chain recombines TRBV7-9 with TRBJ2-1; D is unresolved. The V end lost 7 bases, the J end lost 3 bases, and 19 bases lay between the germline ends. The length of the CDR3 is 16 residues. CDR1 and CDR2 from the germline V gene are SEHNR and FQNEAQ (reference sequence). This CDR3 is CASNPKGSQSYNEQFF. CDR3 nucleotide sequence: TGTGCCAGCAACCCGAAGGGCTCCCAGAGCTACAATGAGCAGTTCTTC.

The J gene is TRBJ1-3, the V gene TRBV3-1 (or the pseudogene TRBV3-2); no definite D call. V was pared by 1 base and J by 4 bases, with 23 bases between. The CDR3 loop spans 19 amino acids. CDR1 is LGHDT and CDR2 is YNNKEL in the germline V gene (reference sequence). The CDR3 loop reads CASSQGLRQVIGVGNTIYF. As DNA, the CDR3 is TGTGCCAGCAGCCAAGGGCTTAGGCAGGTAATCGGAGTCGGAAACACCATATATTTT.

The chain employs TRBV5-4 and TRBJ2-2; 9 nucleotides line up with TRBD2. This CDR3 contains 18 residues. V shed 3 bases, J shed 3 bases, and the junction held 12 bases outside the gene matches. Germline V lookup: CDR1 SGHNT, CDR2 YYREEE (reference sequence). DNA of the CDR3: TGTGCCAGCAGCTCGCCCCCCGGGACTAGCCGTCACACCGGGGAGCTGTTTTTT. This gives the protein CASSSPPGTSRHTGELFF.

This clone was recorded a few times. V and J are TRBV18 and TRBJ1-1; D is perhaps TRBD1 (6 bases). V shed 3 bases and J shed 7 bases, with 15 bases lying between them. The CDR3 extends over 14 amino acids. The germline V gene has CDR1 KGHSH and CDR2 LQKENI. As DNA, the CDR3 is TGTGCCAGCTCACCGCTCGGGGGCGGGGGTGAAGCTTTCTTT. Residues: CASSPLGGGGEAFF.

The rearrangement links TRBV19 to TRBJ2-3, with D hard to call. Germline CDR1 reads LNHDA; CDR2 reads SQIVND (reference sequence). Trimming took off 7 bases at V and 3 bases at J, with 11 bases between the two ends. This CDR3 is built from 13 residues. The CDR3 region has the DNA TGTGCCAGTATTGACCTACCGACAGATACGCAGTATTTT. It is translated as CASIDLPTDTQYF.

CDR3 amino acids: CASSRTATLQETQYF. Written as DNA, the CDR3 is TGTGCCAGTAGTAGGACAGCGACCCTCCAAGAGACCCAGTACTTC. The V gene is TRBV19, the J gene TRBJ2-5; D is perhaps TRBD1 (6 bases). The length of the CDR3 is 15 residues. Per the germline V gene, CDR1 is LNHDA and CDR2 is SQIVND (reference sequence). V was pared by 4 bases and J by 1 base, with 13 bases between. Full variable domain (rest looked up from reference TRBV19 and TRBJ2-5): DGGITQSPKYLFRKEGQNVTLSCEQNLNHDAMYWYRQDPGQGLRLIYYSQIVNDFQKGDIAEGYSVSREKKESFPLTVTSAQKNPTAFYLCASSRTATLQETQYFGPGTRLLVL.

This clone was seen more than once but under ten times. This chain connects TRBV6-5 to TRBJ1-1; TRBD1 is a possible D gene (6 bases). The V gene lost 2 bases and the J gene lost 5 bases, with 15 bases spanning the gap. CDR3 length: 15 amino acids. Per the germline V gene, CDR1 is MNHEY and CDR2 is SVGAGI. In nucleotides, the CDR3 is TGTGCCAGCAGTTACAAGGGACAAGGTATGACTGAAGCTTTCTTT. Its protein is CASSYKGQGMTEAFF.

J is TRBJ2-2 and V is TRBV6-5, with a possible D match to TRBD1 (6 bases). Germline loops: CDR1 MNHEY, CDR2 SVGAGI. V gave up 5 bases and J gave up 2 bases, with 12 bases separating them. The CDR3 runs to 15 residues. DNA of the CDR3: TGTGCCAGCAGTCCCCGGACAGATAACACCGGGGAGCTGTTTTTT. This encodes CASSPRTDNTGELFF.

The chain joins TRBV7-8 to TRBJ1-1; D is perhaps TRBD1 (6 bases). The germline V gene has CDR1 SGHVS and CDR2 FQNEAQ. The germline V and J ends were trimmed by 5 bases and 5 bases, with 18 bases remaining between them. The CDR3 extends over 15 amino acids. The CDR3 DNA reads TGTGCCAGCAGCGCTATGACAGGATGGGGGACTGAAGCTTTCTTT. Translated: CASSAMTGWGTEAFF.

V usage is TRBV4-1 and J usage is TRBJ2-7, with TRBD1 identical over 10 bases. The trim removed 2 bases at V and 6 bases at J, leaving 10 bases unmatched. Per the germline V gene, CDR1 is MGHRA and CDR2 is YSYEKL. The CDR3 is 16 residues long. The DNA for the CDR3 is TGCGCCAGCAGCCAAAGAGTTCGGGGACAGGGGCTCGAGCAGTACTTC. Amino acids: CASSQRVRGQGLEQYF.

CDR3 protein: CASSPELSDRELFF. The CDR3 DNA reads TGCGCCAGCAGCCCCGAGCTTAGCGACCGGGAGCTGTTTTTT. The J gene is TRBJ2-2, the V gene TRBV5-1; D may be TRBD2 (5 bases). Germline lookup yields CDR1 SGHRS and CDR2 YFSETQ. The V end was cut by 4 bases, the J end by 9 bases, with 16 bases between. The CDR3 has 14 residues.

V usage is TRBV9 and J usage is TRBJ1-1; D is undetermined. Germline values: CDR1 SGDLS, CDR2 YYNGEE. The CDR3 runs to 14 residues. Trimming removed 3 bases at V and 7 bases at J, with 16 bases between. In DNA form, the CDR3 reads TGTGCCAGCAGCGGCACCGGGCTGAAACTTGAAGCTTTCTTT. Protein product: CASSGTGLKLEAFF.

This chain links TRBV7-6 with TRBJ2-1; 12 bases align to TRBD2. Germline lookup yields CDR1 SGHVS and CDR2 FNYEAQ. This CDR3 is built from 18 residues. The V and J ends lost 5 bases and 4 bases, in that order; junction bases with no gene match: 12. Here the CDR3 reads CASSPRTQGTSGYNEQFF. The DNA for the CDR3 is TGTGCCAGCAGCCCCAGGACCCAGGGGACTAGCGGGTACAATGAGCAGTTCTTC.

The chain joins TRBV12-3 or TRBV12-4 to TRBJ1-6; D ambiguous. The length of the CDR3 is 13 residues. Trimming stripped 5 bases from V and 0 bases from J, with 2 bases between. Written as DNA, the CDR3 is TGTGCCAGCAGTCCCTCCTATAATTCACCCCTCCACTTT. It encodes CASSPSYNSPLHF.

A few counts support this clone. V is TRBV7-6 and J is TRBJ1-1; D is undetermined. This CDR3 has 14 residues. Between the trimmed V and J ends, which lost 1 base and 2 bases, there was a span of 8 bases. CDR1 and CDR2 from the germline V gene are SGHVS and FNYEAQ. The CDR3 here is CASSLDAGNTEAFF. CDR3 nucleotides: TGTGCCAGCAGCTTAGATGCAGGCAACACTGAAGCTTTCTTT.

The chain is built from TRBV9 and TRBJ2-1; D tentatively fits TRBD1 or TRBD2 (5 bases each). CDR3 length: 15 residues. Germline CDR1 and CDR2: SGDLS and YYNGEE. Trimming took 1 base from V and 3 from J, leaving 11 bases between them. As DNA, the CDR3 is TGTGCCAGCAGCGTAAGGGGAGACAGCTACAATGAGCAGTTCTTC. Translation gives CASSVRGDSYNEQFF.

This clone has only one observation. The chain recombines TRBV12-3 or TRBV12-4 with TRBJ2-5; TRBD1 might be the D (5 bases). The CDR3 is 11 amino acids. V lost 7 bases and J lost 7, with 10 bases in between. The DNA for the CDR3 is TGTGCCAGCACGTCCAGGGCGACCCAGTACTTC. Its translation: CASTSRATQYF.

The chain recombines TRBV5-1 with TRBJ2-3; 12 bases align to TRBD1. V was pared by 4 bases and J by 6 bases, with 9 bases of the junction left unmatched. CDR1 and CDR2 from the germline V gene are SGHRS and YFSETQ. The CDR3 has 16 residues. Written as DNA, the CDR3 is TGCGCCAGCAGCACAACCGGGACAGGGGGCTTCGATACGCAGTATTTT. Translated: CASSTTGTGGFDTQYF.

The J gene is TRBJ2-2, the V gene TRBV3-1 (or the pseudogene TRBV3-2); D gene unclear. Trimming cost V 2 bases and J 5 bases, with 6 bases left between them. CDR3 length: 13 amino acids. In germline, CDR1 is LGHDT, CDR2 YNNKEL (reference sequence). As DNA, the CDR3 is TGTGCCAGCAGCCAAAGCGTTACCGGGGAGCTGTTTTTT. This translates into CASSQSVTGELFF.

This clone has a handful of counts. The rearrangement joins TRBV5-4 to TRBJ1-6, with D maybe TRBD1 (5 bases). Germline CDR1 and CDR2: SGHNT and YYREEE (reference sequence). This CDR3 is 15 amino acids long. Trimming shortened V by 0 bases and J by 4 bases, and 8 bases separated the two germline ends. The CDR3 here is CASSLEAGYNSPLHF. The DNA for the CDR3 is TGTGCCAGCAGCTTGGAGGCAGGGTATAATTCACCCCTCCACTTT.

The chain recombines TRBV6-4 with TRBJ1-2; D gene unclear. CDR3 length equals 12 residues. CDR1 is MRHNA and CDR2 is SNTAGT in the germline V gene. V lost 0 bases, J lost 5 bases, and 4 bases lay in between. CDR3 sequence: CASSDSLYGYTF. In DNA, the CDR3 is TGTGCCAGCAGTGACTCGTTGTATGGCTACACCTTC.

This rearrangement joins TRBV6-5 to TRBJ2-5, with 8 bases matching TRBD1. Looked up from germline, CDR1 is MNHEY and CDR2 is SVGAGI. The CDR3 loop spans 15 amino acids. V trimming: 3 bases; J trimming: 0 bases; junction bases outside the gene matches: 3. The CDR3 DNA sequence: TGTGCCAGCAGTTATGGCAGGGGGCACCAAGAGACCCAGTACTTC. This translates into CASSYGRGHQETQYF.

This chain connects TRBV29-1 to TRBJ2-7; D call uncertain. Germline assignment: CDR1 SQVTM and CDR2 ANQGSEA. V lost 6 bases to trimming and J lost 6 bases, with 12 bases between them. CDR3 size: 11 residues. The CDR3 DNA reads as TGCAGCGTCGGAAGTAGTCGCGAGCAGTACTTC. Its translation is CSVGSSREQYF.